The 20 T cell receptor beta chains below come from one sample, sequenced in a study of blood T cell repertoires in COVID-19 (dated by TCRdb to the early 2020s). Receptors were amplified or captured by the immunoSEQ multiplex PCR assay. TCRdb holds this immuneACCESS table with in-frame rearrangements only. Some clones are missing; in checked studies, unresolved V genes explain under half, and the rest has no known cause. The sample table contains 250,000 to 400,000 clones; only one count was recorded for 80% to 90% of them. The ten largest make up 1% of the sample. Specimen: peripheral blood. Every receptor here comes from a man in his fifties with active or convalescent COVID-19.

A single count supports this clone. This chain uses TRBV11-2 with TRBJ1-4; the match to TRBD1 covers 9 bases. The V gene end was trimmed by 7 bases and the J gene end by 8 bases; junction bases not matched to a gene: 8. The CDR3 consists of 14 residues. Germline loops: CDR1 SGHAT, CDR2 FQNNGV. CDR3 sequence: CASTKDRGGEKLFF. CDR3 sequence (DNA): TGTGCCAGCACCAAGGACAGGGGAGGAGAAAAACTGTTTTTT.

This chain connects TRBV2 to TRBJ2-7; a possible D gene is TRBD2 (5 bases). Trimming took 3 bases from V and 3 from J, leaving 6 bases between them. Germline assignment: CDR1 SNHLY and CDR2 FYNNEI. The CDR3 runs to 12 residues. Written as DNA, the CDR3 is TGTGCCAGCAGTGAGGACTTCTACGAGCAGTACTTC. Translation gives CASSEDFYEQYF.

The chain carries TRBV6-2 or TRBV6-3 and TRBJ1-6; 7 bases are a match to TRBD1. The J segment lost 6 bases and the V segment lost 2 bases, leaving 10 bases of the junction unmatched. Germline lookup yields CDR1 MNHEY and CDR2 SVGEGT. The CDR3 contains 17 residues. This CDR3 is CASSYGRQGLINSPLHF. CDR3 DNA: TGTGCCAGCAGTTACGGTCGACAGGGTCTGATTAATTCACCCCTCCACTTT.

The V call is TRBV5-5, the J call TRBJ1-6; D call uncertain. Trimming pared 4 bases from V and 8 bases from J, leaving 13 bases between. CDR1 and CDR2 (germline): SGHKS, YYEKEE (reference sequence). This CDR3 comprises 14 residues. The CDR3 reads CASSVSWQDSPLHF. The CDR3 DNA sequence: TGTGCCAGCAGCGTGAGCTGGCAGGATTCACCCCTCCACTTT.

The V gene is TRBV12-3 or TRBV12-4, the J gene TRBJ1-5; D is uncertain. The CDR3 contains 13 residues. V lost 3 bases and J 2 bases, leaving 5 bases between the germline ends. CDR3 coding DNA: TGTGCCAGCAGTTTGTATCGCAATCAGCCCCAGCATTTT. This codes for CASSLYRNQPQHF.

The V call is TRBV6-5, the J call TRBJ1-4; D is ambiguous. Germline values: CDR1 MNHEY, CDR2 SVGAGI. Trimming pared 0 bases from V and 1 base from J, leaving 6 bases between. The CDR3 has 15 residues. For the CDR3, the DNA is TGTGCCAGCAGTTACTCGGGAGGAACTAATGAAAAACTGTTTTTT. It specifies CASSYSGGTNEKLFF.

This clone was seen only once. V usage is TRBV11-2 and J usage is TRBJ2-7; 10 positions agree with TRBD1. Trimming removed 1 base from V and 3 bases from J; junction bases left unmatched: 3. CDR3 length: 15 residues. Germline loops: CDR1 SGHAT, CDR2 FQNNGV. This CDR3 is CASSLVGTGVYEQYF. The CDR3 region has the DNA TGTGCCAGCAGCTTAGTTGGGACAGGGGTCTACGAGCAGTACTTC.

The chain combines TRBV3-1 (or the pseudogene TRBV3-2) with TRBJ2-3; tentative D call: TRBD1 (6 bases). The CDR3 totals 16 residues. The germline V gene has CDR1 LGHDT and CDR2 YNNKEL (reference sequence). The V gene lost 4 bases and the J gene lost 3 bases, with 17 bases spanning the gap. The CDR3 sequence: CASSPTEQGFTDTQYF. CDR3 sequence (DNA): TGTGCCAGCAGCCCAACCGAGCAGGGGTTTACAGATACGCAGTATTTT.

V and J are TRBV3-1 (or the pseudogene TRBV3-2) and TRBJ2-7, with TRBD2 as a possible D gene (5 bases). The V and J ends lost 1 base and 6 bases respectively, with 19 bases between them. CDR1 and CDR2 from the germline V gene are LGHDT and YNNKEL (reference sequence). This CDR3 comprises 16 residues. The CDR3 region has the DNA TGTGCCAGCAGCCAAGCGTCGAGGTTTTTCCGGGGCGAGCAGTACTTC. Its translation is CASSQASRFFRGEQYF.

This chain connects TRBV7-2 to TRBJ2-2; 13 nucleotides agree with TRBD2. The CDR3 consists of 18 residues. V shed 0 bases and J 6 bases; nucleotides not matched to a gene: 7. Germline loops: CDR1 SGHTA, CDR2 FQGNSA. The CDR3 spells CASSLAPGLAGISGELFF. In nucleotides, the CDR3 is TGTGCCAGCAGCTTAGCCCCGGGACTAGCGGGAATTTCCGGGGAGCTGTTTTTT.

The chain has TRBV21-1 and TRBJ2-3; the table gives TRBD1 as D, unverified against the DNA. TRBV21-1 is designated a pseudogene. The CDR3 loop spans 16 amino acids. CDR3 loop: CASSKAGKSYTDTQYF. The CDR3 DNA reads TGTGCCAGCAGCAAGGCAGGGAAATCTTACACAGATACGCAGTATTTT.

The chain links TRBV12-3 or TRBV12-4 to TRBJ1-1; D is unclear. V lost 10 bases to trimming and J lost 0 bases, with 12 bases between them. This CDR3 has 13 residues. The CDR3 DNA follows: TGTGCCACCTGGCCACAATTGAACACTGAAGCTTTCTTT. It translates to CATWPQLNTEAFF.

This CDR3 is CASKRTSGTYNEQFF. The CDR3, as DNA: TGTGCCAGTAAGAGGACTAGCGGGACCTACAATGAGCAGTTCTTC. The rearrangement uses TRBV19 and TRBJ2-1; TRBD2 aligns across 12 bases. The germline V gene encodes CDR1 LNHDA and CDR2 SQIVND (reference sequence). After removal of 7 bases from V and 2 bases from J, the junction contained 3 bases not matched to a gene. There are 15 residues in the CDR3.

The rearrangement links TRBV30 to TRBJ2-5; TRBD1 is a possible D gene (6 bases). Trimming stripped 3 bases from V and 1 base from J, with 12 bases between. The CDR3 length is 14 residues. Germline CDR1 GTSNPN, CDR2 SVGIG (reference sequence). CDR3 in amino acids: CAWSGGQPQETQYF. CDR3 DNA: TGTGCCTGGAGCGGTGGACAGCCCCAAGAGACCCAGTACTTC.

The chain recombines TRBV7-9 with TRBJ2-5; a weak D match, TRBD1 (6 bases). The CDR3 totals 14 residues. CDR1 and CDR2 (germline): SEHNR, FQNEAQ (reference sequence). Trimming left V 5 bases short and J 5 bases short, with 15 bases between. CDR3 sequence reads: CASSPRTARETQYF. CDR3 bases: TGTGCCAGCAGCCCCCGGACAGCTCGGGAGACCCAGTACTTC.

This rearrangement joins TRBV7-9 to TRBJ1-4; D remains ambiguous. CDR3 size: 15 residues. Germline V gene lookup returns CDR1 SEHNR and CDR2 FQNEAQ (reference sequence). V dropped 0 bases and J dropped 7 bases, with 12 bases sitting between them. The CDR3 here is CASSLAPQVGEKLFF. CDR3 nucleotides: TGTGCCAGCAGCTTAGCGCCCCAGGTCGGTGAAAAACTGTTTTTT.

The chain couples TRBV9 to TRBJ2-1, with 9 bases that match TRBD2. Trimming removed 4 bases from V and 5 bases from J; junction bases left unmatched: 7. This CDR3 has 15 residues. Looked up from germline, CDR1 is SGDLS and CDR2 is YYNGEE. CDR3 sequence: CASSFSGGANNEQFF. Written as DNA, the CDR3 is TGTGCCAGCAGCTTTAGCGGGGGTGCGAACAATGAGCAGTTCTTC.

The J gene is TRBJ2-7, the V gene TRBV30; D ambiguous. Between the trimmed V and J ends, which lost 1 base and 3 bases, there was a span of 4 bases. CDR3 length: 11 residues. CDR1 GTSNPN and CDR2 SVGIG come from the germline V gene (reference sequence). The chain's CDR3 is CAWSDNYEQYF. In DNA, the CDR3 is TGTGCCTGGAGTGATAACTACGAGCAGTACTTC.

The V and J genes are TRBV5-1 and TRBJ1-4; 7 bases map to TRBD1. CDR3 length equals 14 residues. Germline V gene sequence: CDR1 SGHRS, CDR2 YFSETQ. With 3 bases clipped from V and 4 bases from J, the junction kept 3 bases outside the gene matches. As DNA, the CDR3 is TGCGCCAGCAGCTGGACAGGAAATAATGAAAAACTGTTTTTT. Its translation: CASSWTGNNEKLFF.

The chain couples TRBV4-2 to TRBJ2-1; 8 bases align to TRBD2. This CDR3 spans 15 amino acids. Trimming removed 3 bases from V and 4 bases from J; junction bases left unmatched: 5. CDR1 and CDR2 from the germline V gene are LGHNA and YNFKEQ. Written as DNA, the CDR3 is TGTGCCAGCAGCCATGGTGGGACTAGATACAATGAGCAGTTCTTC. As protein: CASSHGGTRYNEQFF.